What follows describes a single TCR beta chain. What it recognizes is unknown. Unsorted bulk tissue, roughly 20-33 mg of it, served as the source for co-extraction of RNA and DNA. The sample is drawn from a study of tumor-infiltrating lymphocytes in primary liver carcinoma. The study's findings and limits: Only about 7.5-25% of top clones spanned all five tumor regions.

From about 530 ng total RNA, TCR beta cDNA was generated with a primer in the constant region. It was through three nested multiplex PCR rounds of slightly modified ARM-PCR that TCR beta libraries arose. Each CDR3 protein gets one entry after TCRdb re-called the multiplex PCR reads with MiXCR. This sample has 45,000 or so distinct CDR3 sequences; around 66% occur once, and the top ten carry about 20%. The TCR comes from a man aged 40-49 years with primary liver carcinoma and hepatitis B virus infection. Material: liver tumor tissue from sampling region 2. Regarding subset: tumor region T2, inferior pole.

The CDR3 protein is CADSRLADYNEQFF. The CDR3, as DNA: TGTGCCGACAGTCGACTGGCGGATTACAATGAGCAGTTCTTC. This chain connects TRBV6-5 to TRBJ2-1; TRBD1 might be the D (5 bases). Germline V gene lookup returns CDR1 MNHEY and CDR2 SVGAGI. The length of the CDR3 is 14 residues. Trimming pared 11 bases from V and 4 bases from J, leaving 18 bases between.